The rows below give T cell receptor beta chains drawn from one sample of a study of T cell responses to AZD1222 COVID-19 vaccine. TCRdb's table, derived via immunoSEQ multiplex PCR, lists solely in-frame clones and lacks some. The sample lists 110,000 or so clones; 88% were seen once. The starting material was peripheral blood, obtained 28 days after the second AZD1222 dose. Every receptor here comes from an adult who received the AZD1222 COVID-19 vaccine. The CDR3 runs from the conserved cysteine through the conserved F or W. D genes are given only for firm matches. Clone size is not always given. Where it is, it says once, few, many or a class for expanded clones.

abundance	d_gene	v_gene	j_gene	CDR3aa	CDR3nt
once	.	TRBV21-1	TRBJ1-1	CASSKLTRGNTEAFF	TGTGCCAGCAGCAAATTGACGAGGGGAAACACTGAAGCTTTCTTT
once	.	TRBV15	TRBJ2-2	CATSTTRQNTGELFF	TGTGCCACCAGCACCACGCGCCAAAACACCGGGGAGCTGTTTTTT
.	TRBD1	TRBV5-8	TRBJ1-2	CASSQTGLDGYTF	TGTGCCAGCAGCCAGACAGGGTTGGATGGCTACACCTTC
once	.	TRBV7-6	TRBJ2-5	CASSLAGAGSRGETQYF	TGTGCCAGCAGCTTAGCTGGGGCAGGATCGAGAGGGGAGACCCAGTACTTC
few	.	TRBV9	TRBJ1-3	CASSFEGYTGNTIYF	TGTGCCAGCAGCTTCGAGGGGTATACTGGAAACACCATATATTTT
.	.	TRBV3-1/TRBV3-2	TRBJ1-6	CASSPTEENSPLHF	TGTGCCAGCAGCCCGACAGAGGAGAATTCACCCCTCCACTTT
once	TRBD2	TRBV5-6	TRBJ2-1	CASSWTSGYEQFF	TGTGCCAGCAGCTGGACTAGTGGCTATGAGCAGTTCTTC
.	TRBD1	TRBV2	TRBJ1-5	CASSEAGGNNQPQHF	TGTGCCAGCAGTGAGGCAGGGGGCAACAATCAGCCCCAGCATTTT
.	TRBD1	TRBV6-1	TRBJ2-7	CASSGLGQGSSYEQYF	TGTGCCAGCAGTGGGTTGGGACAGGGGAGCTCCTACGAGCAGTACTTC
.	TRBD2	TRBV10-3	TRBJ2-1	CAISEGLAGGTGDNEQFF	TGTGCCATCAGTGAGGGGCTAGCGGGGGGAACGGGGGACAATGAGCAGTTCTTC
.	.	TRBV28	TRBJ1-5	CASSSSPRGVQPQHF	TGTGCCAGCAGTTCCTCCCCCCGGGGTGTTCAGCCCCAGCATTTT
.	.	TRBV6-5	TRBJ1-2	CASRDRQSSFGYTF	TGTGCCAGCCGCGACCGGCAATCGTCTTTTGGCTACACCTTC
.	.	TRBV6-1	TRBJ2-7	CASRGGKSSYEQYF	TGTGCCAGCAGAGGGGGTAAGAGCTCCTACGAGCAGTACTTC
.	TRBD1	TRBV6-4	TRBJ1-1	CASSRTGNTEAFF	TGTGCCAGCAGTCGGACAGGGAACACTGAAGCTTTCTTT
.	.	TRBV6-5	TRBJ1-6	CASSLDRPLNSPLHF	TGTGCCAGCAGTCTCGACAGGCCACTTAATTCACCCCTCCACTTT
.	TRBD1	TRBV4-3	TRBJ1-3	CASSQATGGGGNTIYF	TGCGCCAGCAGCCAAGCTACAGGGGGCGGGGGAAACACCATATATTTT
.	.	TRBV2	TRBJ2-7	CASCGTPTYEQYF	TGTGCCAGCTGCGGGACACCAACCTACGAGCAGTACTTC
.	.	TRBV2	TRBJ2-3	CASTTGPPDTQYF	TGTGCCAGCACCACTGGCCCCCCAGATACGCAGTATTTT
.	TRBD1	TRBV5-1	TRBJ1-1	CASSLGQGATEAFF	TGCGCCAGCAGCTTAGGACAGGGGGCGACTGAAGCTTTCTTT
.	.	TRBV15	TRBJ2-7	CATSLDQNYEQYF	TGTGCCACCAGCCTCGACCAAAACTACGAGCAGTACTTC
.	TRBD1	TRBV6-2/TRBV6-3	TRBJ2-4	CASSSPDRMNIQYF	TGTGCCAGCAGTTCTCCGGACAGGATGAACATTCAGTACTTC
.	.	TRBV29-1	TRBJ1-2	CSVEDGAYGYTF	TGCAGCGTTGAAGATGGGGCCTATGGCTACACCTTC
.	.	TRBV25-1	TRBJ1-2	CASSEFAYNYGYTF	TGTGCCAGCAGTGAATTCGCGTATAACTATGGCTACACCTTC
.	TRBD1	TRBV6-1	TRBJ1-4	CASSDPGQGRLFF	TGTGCCAGCAGTGACCCAGGACAGGGCAGACTGTTTTTT
once	.	TRBV6-4	TRBJ2-6	CASSEWSGANVLTF	TGTGCCAGCAGTGAGTGGTCTGGGGCCAACGTCCTGACTTTC
.	TRBD2	TRBV19	TRBJ2-3	CASSSASGGTDTQYF	TGTGCCAGTAGTAGTGCTAGCGGAGGCACAGATACGCAGTATTTT
.	.	TRBV9	TRBJ1-1	CASSVVGLDTEAFF	TGTGCCAGCAGCGTAGTGGGGCTCGACACTGAAGCTTTCTTT
.	.	TRBV6-5	TRBJ1-1	CASSSDGNTEAFF	TGTGCCAGCAGTTCGGACGGGAACACTGAAGCTTTCTTT
.	TRBD1	TRBV6-1	TRBJ1-6	CASSDDRESPLHF	TGTGCCAGCAGTGATGACAGGGAATCACCCCTCCACTTT
.	.	TRBV12-3/TRBV12-4	TRBJ2-1	CASRATEYNEQFF	TGTGCCAGCAGGGCGACAGAATACAATGAGCAGTTCTTC
.	.	TRBV11-2	TRBJ2-3	CASSSGPKSDTDTQYF	TGTGCCAGCAGCTCCGGACCAAAATCTGACACAGATACGCAGTATTTT
.	TRBD1	TRBV11-2	TRBJ1-2	CASSSQGSYGYTF	TGTGCCAGCAGCTCACAGGGGTCCTATGGCTACACCTTC
.	.	TRBV28	TRBJ2-1	CASSSPSNNEQFF	TGTGCCAGCAGTTCCCCCTCTAACAATGAGCAGTTCTTC
.	.	TRBV18	TRBJ1-2	CASSPAGEANYGYTF	TGTGCCAGCTCACCGGCAGGGGAAGCTAACTATGGCTACACCTTC
once	TRBD1	TRBV29-1	TRBJ2-2	CSAGGSRTGGNTGELFF	TGCAGCGCCGGGGGTTCTCGGACAGGGGGGAACACCGGGGAGCTGTTTTTT
.	.	TRBV5-6	TRBJ1-1	CASSLDGRATEAFF	TGTGCCAGCAGCTTGGATGGGAGAGCCACTGAAGCTTTCTTT
.	TRBD1	TRBV11-2	TRBJ2-7	CASSLSDRAYEQYF	TGTGCCAGCAGCTTATCTGACAGGGCCTACGAGCAGTACTTC
.	.	TRBV6-2/TRBV6-3	TRBJ2-2	CASSPRRLATGELFF	TGTGCCAGCAGCCCAAGGAGGTTGGCCACCGGGGAGCTGTTTTTT
.	TRBD1	TRBV18	TRBJ2-2	CASSPDRGGTGELFF	TGTGCCAGCTCACCTGACAGGGGCGGGACCGGGGAGCTGTTTTTT
once	.	TRBV4-1	TRBJ2-7	CASSQAAGRPGEEEQYF	TGCGCCAGCAGCCAAGCCGCCGGCCGCCCAGGGGAAGAAGAGCAGTACTTC
.	.	TRBV2	TRBJ2-3	CASSEQGLSADTQYF	TGTGCCAGCAGTGAGCAGGGTTTGTCTGCAGATACGCAGTATTTT
.	.	TRBV12-5	TRBJ2-2	CASGLGSGDTGELFF	TGTGCTAGTGGTTTGGGGTCGGGGGACACCGGGGAGCTGTTTTTT
.	TRBD1	TRBV7-9	TRBJ1-2	CASSPTGRGVSGYTF	TGTGCCAGCAGCCCGACAGGGAGAGGAGTGAGTGGCTACACCTTC
.	TRBD2	TRBV19	TRBJ2-1	CAHTAGGYNEQFF	TGTGCACACACGGCGGGGGGATACAATGAGCAGTTCTTC
.	TRBD1	TRBV19	TRBJ1-6	CASSSAGGNSPLHF	TGTGCCAGTAGTAGCGCAGGGGGGAATTCACCCCTCCACTTT
.	TRBD1	TRBV9	TRBJ1-2	CASSRGGTEDYGYTF	TGTGCCAGCAGCAGGGGGGGGACAGAGGACTATGGCTACACCTTC
.	TRBD1	TRBV7-9	TRBJ1-1	CASSPTGKGLEAFF	TGTGCCAGCAGCCCGACAGGGAAAGGCTTAGAAGCTTTCTTT
.	TRBD1	TRBV29-1	TRBJ1-1	CSVEGVKGQGEYGTEAFF	TGCAGCGTTGAAGGGGTTAAGGGACAGGGGGAGTACGGCACTGAAGCTTTCTTT
.	.	TRBV9	TRBJ1-4	CASSVGSTTNEKLFF	TGTGCCAGCAGCGTAGGTAGCACAACTAATGAAAAACTGTTTTTT
.	.	TRBV27	TRBJ1-5	CASSLHGSNQPQHF	TGTGCCAGCAGTTTACATGGAAGCAATCAGCCCCAGCATTTT
.	.	TRBV7-2	TRBJ2-2	CASSLVVDTGELFF	TGTGCCAGCAGCTTAGTTGTGGACACCGGGGAGCTGTTTTTT
.	.	TRBV6-6	TRBJ1-3	CASRADGGNTIYF	TGTGCCAGCAGGGCCGATGGTGGAAACACCATATATTTT
.	TRBD1	TRBV14	TRBJ1-6	CASSQLDRDNSPLHF	TGTGCCAGCAGCCAATTGGACAGGGATAATTCACCCCTCCACTTT
few	.	TRBV11-2	TRBJ2-7	CASSAGLYYEQYF	TGTGCCAGCAGCGCGGGACTCTACTACGAGCAGTACTTC
.	.	TRBV5-1	TRBJ1-1	CASREENTEAFF	TGCGCCAGCAGGGAAGAGAACACTGAAGCTTTCTTT
.	TRBD1	TRBV11-2	TRBJ1-3	CASSVRDSASSGNTIYF	TGTGCCAGCAGCGTCCGGGACAGTGCCAGCTCTGGAAACACCATATATTTT
.	.	TRBV19	TRBJ2-3	CASSIGPDTQYF	TGTGCCAGTAGTATCGGCCCAGATACGCAGTATTTT
.	.	TRBV7-3	TRBJ2-3	CASSLTGGTDTQYF	TGTGCCAGCAGCTTAACGGGGGGAACAGATACGCAGTATTTT
.	.	TRBV19	TRBJ1-1	CASSTLTDRDTEAFF	TGTGCCAGTAGTACTCTCACGGACAGAGACACTGAAGCTTTCTTT
.	TRBD2	TRBV5-1	TRBJ2-1	CASSFGGGAREQFF	TGCGCCAGCAGCTTTGGCGGGGGGGCCAGGGAGCAGTTCTTC